This TCR beta chain comes out of a study of metastatic and nonmetastatic thyroid tumors. Across the study: Repertoire comparisons spanned blood and tumor or nodule tissue from malignant and benign thyroid patients.

In this sample, this clone turned up many times. The antigen remains undetermined. This specimen includes other DNA sequences encoding the same CDR3. Study results and limitations: Significantly higher TCR beta diversity was reportedly seen in malignant thyroid tumors than benign nodules, in blood and tumor.

Original methodology: The authors used CDR3 differences across clinicopathological groups to build a distant-metastasis classifier for papillary thyroid cancer. TCRdb re-called clones from the PCR reads using MiXCR. TCRdb's processing, not the study's, gives the V and J calls here. This table holds roughly 32,000 clones, approximately 8% found once. No patient received treatment before thyroid surgery. The germline V gene encodes CDR1 SGHRS and CDR2 YFSETQ. V was cut by 0 bases and J by 6 bases, with 13 bases left in between. This CDR3 has 15 residues. This chain links TRBV5-1 with TRBJ2-4; D possibly corresponds to TRBD1 (6 bases). The origin of this receptor is a female donor with papillary thyroid cancer or a benign thyroid nodule (not recorded which). Some clones in this sample may be carry-over from other donors' samples. Sequenced sample: blood. This CDR3 is CASSLGQAAGNIQYF. The DNA for the CDR3 is TGCGCCAGCAGCTTGGGACAGGCCGCGGGAAACATTCAGTACTTC.